This T cell receptor beta chain stems from a study of T cells after posttransplantation cyclophosphamide. Findings of the study overall: Donor-recipient repertoire similarity was low at 1-2 months, rising over year one. Recipient CMV seropositivity and CMV reactivation strongly tracked TRB clonality. TRB overlap between skin or GI tissue T cells and blood was limited.

Generated by immunoSEQ multiplex PCR, the TCRdb table keeps only in-frame clones and is missing some. The data hold some 4,000 clones, with just under 75% observed a single time. Sampled 1 year posttransplant, controls received myeloablative marrow transplants, methotrexate and a calcineurin inhibitor. Concerning this clone itself: The antigen is not known.

Trimming took off 2 bases at V and 1 base at J, with 11 bases between the two ends. This CDR3 has 15 amino acids. Germline CDR1 and CDR2: SGHRS and YFSETQ. The specimen comprised PBMCs, sampled after allogeneic stem cell transplant with calcineurin inhibitor and methotrexate. The source of this sequence is a female patient aged 50-65 years who received an allogeneic stem cell transplant from an unrelated donor, was CMV-positive, and had acute and chronic GVHD. Some T cells may be provided by the graft donor. The J gene is TRBJ2-3, the V gene TRBV5-1, with no clear D. This CDR3 reads CASSFGRTGTDTQYF. The CDR3 coding sequence is TGCGCCAGCAGCTTTGGGCGTACGGGCACAGATACGCAGTATTTT.